What follows are 29 T cell receptor beta chains derived from one specimen sequenced in a study of PD-L1 blockade in urothelial cancer (dated 2017 in TCRdb). The sample's time point label, in plain terms: pretreatment peripheral blood. Preparation of the library involved the immunoSEQ multiplex PCR assay. The table was pulled from immuneACCESS by TCRdb, which kept in-frame rearrangements only. Such tables lose some clones; where checked, under half of the loss comes from unresolved V genes, and the rest has no known cause. This sample comprises about 86,000 clones, roughly 84% of them detected only once. In total, the top ten clones hold approximately 15% of the sample. Sequencing used PBMCs, obtained around atezolizumab (anti-PD-L1) treatment. These receptors were taken from a man aged 60 to 75 with urothelial cancer.

The chain employs TRBV11-2 and TRBJ2-1; unclear D gene. Trimming took off 1 base at V and 0 bases at J, with 7 bases between the two ends. In germline, CDR1 is SGHAT, CDR2 FQNNGV. The CDR3 has 15 residues. The CDR3 coding sequence is TGTGCCAGCAGCTTAGCAACGAGCTCCTACAATGAGCAGTTCTTC. Encoded protein: CASSLATSSYNEQFF.

This clone was counted a few times. The chain links TRBV9 to TRBJ2-2; TRBD1 matches 9 bases. Looked up from germline, CDR1 is SGDLS and CDR2 is YYNGEE. The length of the CDR3 is 13 residues. J lost 7 bases, V lost 5 bases, and 3 bases had no gene match. The CDR3 DNA reads as TGTGCCAGCAGACAGGGGGCGTTCGGGGAGCTGTTTTTT. This sequence encodes CASRQGAFGELFF.

V and J are TRBV11-1 and TRBJ1-1; 8 nucleotides agree with TRBD1. The trim removed 5 bases at V and 4 bases at J, leaving 9 bases unmatched. The V gene's germline CDR1 is SGHAT and CDR2 FQDESV (reference sequence). This CDR3 is built from 15 residues. CDR3 loop: CASSAQPTGGTEAFF. The CDR3 nucleotides are TGTGCCAGCAGCGCCCAACCCACAGGGGGCACTGAAGCTTTCTTT.

This sequence joins TRBV6-1 and TRBJ1-2; perhaps TRBD1 as D (5 bases). V shed 7 bases and J shed 4 bases, with 16 bases lying between them. CDR3 length equals 14 residues. Germline lookup yields CDR1 MNHNS and CDR2 SASEGT. The CDR3 loop reads CASTLMGGTYGYTF. The CDR3 bases are TGTGCCAGCACCCTAATGGGAGGGACCTATGGCTACACCTTC.

This clone appeared a few times. CDR3 residues: CASSSSGAFQFF. Written as DNA, the CDR3 is TGTGCCAGCAGCTCATCAGGGGCATTCCAGTTCTTC. The rearrangement uses TRBV5-6 and TRBJ2-1; possible D gene TRBD1, 6 bases. CDR3 length: 12 residues. The germline V gene has CDR1 SGHDT and CDR2 YYEEEE. V gave up 3 bases and J gave up 13 bases, with 14 bases separating them. The complete variable domain, with remaining parts taken from reference TRBV5-6 and TRBJ2-1, reads DAGVTQSPTHLIKTRGQQVTLRCSPKSGHDTVSWYQQALGQGPQFIFQYYEEEERQRGNFPDRFSGHQFPNYSSELNVNALLLGDSALYLCASSSSGAFQFFGPGTRLTVL.

This chain connects TRBV30 to TRBJ2-7; perhaps TRBD2 as D (6 bases). The germline gives CDR1 GTSNPN, CDR2 SVGIG (reference sequence). CDR3 size: 13 residues. The V and J ends lost 3 bases and 2 bases respectively, with 11 bases between them. The CDR3 here is CAWSRDSPYEQYF. The CDR3 region has the DNA TGTGCCTGGAGCCGGGACTCTCCCTACGAGCAGTACTTC.

The CDR3 nucleotides read TGTGCCAGCTCACCAGAGACAGGGGGCCATTCACCCCTCCACTTT. Residues: CASSPETGGHSPLHF. J is TRBJ1-6 and V is TRBV18; 10 nucleotides agree with TRBD1. Per germline, CDR1 KGHSH and CDR2 LQKENI. The CDR3 totals 15 residues. The V segment lost 2 bases and the J segment 8 bases; nucleotides outside the gene matches: 3.

The genes are TRBV11-3 and TRBJ1-2; the D is unclear. Germline CDR1 reads SGHNT; CDR2 reads YENEEA. V dropped 5 bases and J dropped 7 bases, with 17 bases sitting between them. The CDR3 is 14 residues long. The CDR3 here is CASSRGTLIGGYTF. The CDR3 DNA reads TGTGCCAGCAGCCGCGGCACACTAATTGGTGGCTACACCTTC.

This rearrangement joins TRBV7-9 to TRBJ2-1; 7 positions agree with TRBD1. V shed 5 bases, J shed 13 bases, and the junction held 17 bases outside the gene matches. In germline, CDR1 is SEHNR, CDR2 FQNEAQ (reference sequence). The CDR3 is 15 amino acids. For the CDR3, the DNA is TGTGCCAGCAGCCCAAAACGCCGACAGGGCGAAATCCAGTTCTTC. It translates to CASSPKRRQGEIQFF.

The rearrangement links TRBV9 to TRBJ2-3; the D is unclear. The germline CDR1 and CDR2 sequences are SGDLS and YYNGEE. The CDR3 sequence is 12 residues long. With 7 bases removed from V and 0 bases from J, the gap between germline ends came to 6 bases. CDR3 sequence (DNA): TGTGCCAGCGTCTCTAGCACAGATACGCAGTATTTT. It specifies CASVSSTDTQYF.

The chain couples TRBV6-6 to TRBJ1-1; D remains unclear. V lost 5 bases and J lost 3, with 13 bases in between. CDR3 size: 14 residues. The germline V gene has CDR1 MNHNY and CDR2 SVGAGI (reference sequence). The CDR3 sequence is CASSPAGGDTEAFF. CDR3 nucleotide sequence: TGTGCCAGCAGTCCCGCGGGTGGGGACACTGAAGCTTTCTTT.

The V call is TRBV28, the J call TRBJ1-2; D call uncertain. The CDR3 has 13 amino acids. In germline, CDR1 is MDHEN, CDR2 SYDVKM. DNA of the CDR3: TGTGCATCCAGAGAAAATAGCAATTATGGCTACACCTTC. It is translated as CASRENSNYGYTF.

The chain is built from TRBV2 and TRBJ2-7; 8 bases fit TRBD2. J lost 6 bases, V lost 6 bases, and 4 bases had no gene match. CDR1 is SNHLY and CDR2 is FYNNEI in the germline V gene. The CDR3 is 12 amino acids. The CDR3 loop is CASSMTSAEQYF. The DNA of the CDR3 is TGTGCCAGCAGCATGACTAGCGCCGAGCAGTACTTC.

The CDR3 DNA reads TGTGCCAGCAGCGCCAGACAGAACACCGGGGAGCTGTTTTTT. As protein: CASSARQNTGELFF. This chain connects TRBV9 to TRBJ2-2; D uncertain. Germline CDR1 reads SGDLS; CDR2 reads YYNGEE. The CDR3 spans 14 residues. Trimming took 3 bases from V and 1 from J, leaving 7 bases between them.

The chain recombines TRBV19 with TRBJ1-2; D remains ambiguous. The germline CDR1 and CDR2 sequences are LNHDA and SQIVND (reference sequence). This CDR3 comprises 13 residues. The germline V and J ends were trimmed by 0 bases and 5 bases, with 7 bases remaining between them. CDR3: CASSIDWRYGYTF. The DNA for the CDR3 is TGTGCCAGTAGTATAGACTGGCGGTATGGCTACACCTTC.

The gene calls are TRBV2 and TRBJ1-1; D perhaps matches TRBD1 (5 bases). This CDR3 spans 14 amino acids. V was trimmed by 5 bases and J by 13 bases, leaving 23 bases between them. From germline, CDR1 is SNHLY and CDR2 FYNNEI. The CDR3 bases are TGTGCCAGCAGTCTTGAGACACAGGTTTTTGGAGTTTTCTTT. This translates into CASSLETQVFGVFF.

The V call is TRBV19, the J call TRBJ1-4, with 11 bases that match TRBD1. The trim removed 7 bases at V and 8 bases at J, leaving 9 bases unmatched. Per germline, CDR1 LNHDA and CDR2 SQIVND (reference sequence). This CDR3 spans 15 amino acids. CDR3 bases: TGTGCCAGTAAACGGGACAGGGGGGCAGGGGAAAAACTGTTTTTT. Its protein is CASKRDRGAGEKLFF. The full variable domain, its missing parts supplied by reference TRBV19 and TRBJ1-4, is DGGITQSPKYLFRKEGQNVTLSCEQNLNHDAMYWYRQDPGQGLRLIYYSQIVNDFQKGDIAEGYSVSREKKESFPLTVTSAQKNPTAFYLCASKRDRGAGEKLFFGSGTQLSVL.

The rearrangement uses TRBV9 and TRBJ1-2; 11 bases are a match to TRBD1. The V segment lost 7 bases and the J segment 4 bases; nucleotides outside the gene matches: 9. Germline CDR1 is SGDLS and CDR2 is YYNGEE. The CDR3 length is 15 residues. The CDR3 nucleotides are TGTGCCAGCTCAGAAGGGACAGGGGGTGTCTATGGCTACACCTTC. Its protein is CASSEGTGGVYGYTF.

The J gene is TRBJ2-5, the V gene TRBV20-1; D gene ambiguous. The CDR3 has 10 amino acids. V lost 2 bases to trimming and J lost 5 bases, with 3 bases between them. The germline gives CDR1 DFQATT, CDR2 SNEGSKA (reference sequence). The CDR3 bases are TGCAGTGCTAGACTGGAGACCCAGTACTTC. Its translation: CSARLETQYF.

V is TRBV5-8 and J is TRBJ2-3; 11 bases match TRBD2. V trimming: 4 bases; J trimming: 0 bases; junction bases outside the gene matches: 1. The CDR3 is made up of 15 amino acids. Germline values: CDR1 SGHTS, CDR2 YDEGEE. Here the CDR3 reads CASSRTSGSTDTQYF. For the CDR3, the DNA is TGTGCCAGCAGCCGGACTAGCGGGAGCACAGATACGCAGTATTTT. Looking up the rest from reference TRBV5-8 and TRBJ2-3 gives the full variable domain: EAGVTQSPTHLIKTRGQQATLRCSPISGHTSVYWYQQALGLGLQFLLWYDEGEERNRGNFPPRFSGRQFPNYSSELNVNALELEDSALYLCASSRTSGSTDTQYFGPGTRLTVL.

The CDR3 nucleotides are TGTGCCAGCAGCGTAGGGGGGCGTGTCGTGACAGATACGCAGTATTTT. This encodes CASSVGGRVVTDTQYF. V usage is TRBV9 and J usage is TRBJ2-3, with D tentatively TRBD1 (6 bases). CDR1 is SGDLS, CDR2 YYNGEE, per germline. There are 16 residues in the CDR3. Trimming shortened V by 0 bases and J by 3 bases, and 14 bases separated the two germline ends.

The J gene is TRBJ1-1, the V gene TRBV5-8, with D possibly TRBD1 on 5 matching bases. The CDR3 loop spans 15 amino acids. Trimming shortened V by 4 bases and J by 4 bases, and 17 bases separated the two germline ends. Germline V lookup: CDR1 SGHTS, CDR2 YDEGEE. CDR3 sequence: CASSPTRVGSTEAFF. For the CDR3, the DNA is TGTGCCAGCAGCCCCACCAGGGTTGGTAGCACTGAAGCTTTCTTT. Using reference TRBV5-8 and TRBJ1-1 for the parts outside the CDR3, the full variable domain is EAGVTQSPTHLIKTRGQQATLRCSPISGHTSVYWYQQALGLGLQFLLWYDEGEERNRGNFPPRFSGRQFPNYSSELNVNALELEDSALYLCASSPTRVGSTEAFFGQGTRLTVV.

The chain links TRBV19 to TRBJ1-1; D is unclear. The V and J ends lost 5 bases and 5 bases respectively, with 15 bases between them. CDR3 size: 14 residues. Per the germline V gene, CDR1 is LNHDA and CDR2 is SQIVND (reference sequence). CDR3 sequence: CASSSMDRLTEAFF. The CDR3 coding sequence is TGTGCCAGTAGTTCCATGGACCGACTAACTGAAGCTTTCTTT.

The V gene is TRBV9, the J gene TRBJ2-1; 7 nucleotides align to TRBD2. V lost 6 bases, J lost 7 bases, and 19 bases stayed unmatched. CDR1 and CDR2 (germline): SGDLS, YYNGEE. CDR3 size: 17 residues. This CDR3 reads CASTRRWDYVPDNEQFF. The CDR3 bases are TGTGCCAGCACCCGCCGATGGGACTACGTACCCGATAATGAGCAGTTCTTC.

The gene calls are TRBV7-3 and TRBJ2-3, with D maybe TRBD2 (6 bases). This CDR3 region has 14 residues. From germline, CDR1 is SGHTA and CDR2 FQGTGA. Trimming shortened V by 5 bases and J by 6 bases, and 15 bases separated the two germline ends. The DNA for the CDR3 is TGTGCCAGCAGCCCCCTTGGGGGGACGGATACGCAGTATTTT. Its translation is CASSPLGGTDTQYF.

The chain joins TRBV30 to TRBJ1-5; TRBD1 is a possible D gene (6 bases). The germline CDR1 and CDR2 sequences are GTSNPN and SVGIG (reference sequence). Trimming pared 1 base from V and 3 bases from J, leaving 16 bases between. The length of the CDR3 is 16 residues. The CDR3 protein is CAWSAPGAGANQPQHF. The CDR3 DNA sequence: TGTGCCTGGAGTGCGCCGGGCGCAGGGGCCAATCAGCCCCAGCATTTT.

The V call is TRBV18, the J call TRBJ2-6; the D gene is possibly TRBD1 (5 bases). The CDR3 is made up of 16 amino acids. Trimming removed 3 bases from V and 3 bases from J, with 12 bases in between. The germline gives CDR1 KGHSH, CDR2 LQKENI. CDR3 in amino acids: CASSPLQGYGANVLTF. CDR3 nucleotide sequence: TGTGCCAGCTCACCGCTCCAGGGTTATGGGGCCAACGTCCTGACTTTC.

The CDR3 loop is CASSIRQSEIMNTEAFF. The DNA for the CDR3 is TGTGCCAGTAGTATACGACAGAGCGAGATTATGAACACTGAAGCTTTCTTT. The genes are TRBV19 and TRBJ1-1, with D possibly matching TRBD1 (5 bases). The CDR3 is 17 residues long. Germline CDR1 and CDR2: LNHDA and SQIVND (reference sequence). Trimming stripped 2 bases from V and 0 bases from J, with 16 bases between.

The V gene is TRBV2, the J gene TRBJ1-5, with TRBD1 identical over 7 bases. Germline V gene data show CDR1 as SNHLY and CDR2 as FYNNEI. V shed 6 bases and J 0 bases; nucleotides not matched to a gene: 17. The CDR3 sequence is 19 residues long. The CDR3 reads CASRGHPGQSSLSNQPQHF. The CDR3 nucleotides are TGTGCCAGCAGGGGGCACCCGGGACAGAGTTCTCTTAGCAATCAGCCCCAGCATTTT. The whole variable domain, filled in from reference TRBV2 and TRBJ1-5, reads EPEVTQTPSHQVTQMGQEVILRCVPISNHLYFYWYRQILGQKVEFLVSFYNNEISEKSEIFDDQFSVERPDGSNFTLKIRSTKLEDSAMYFCASRGHPGQSSLSNQPQHFGDGTRLSIL.